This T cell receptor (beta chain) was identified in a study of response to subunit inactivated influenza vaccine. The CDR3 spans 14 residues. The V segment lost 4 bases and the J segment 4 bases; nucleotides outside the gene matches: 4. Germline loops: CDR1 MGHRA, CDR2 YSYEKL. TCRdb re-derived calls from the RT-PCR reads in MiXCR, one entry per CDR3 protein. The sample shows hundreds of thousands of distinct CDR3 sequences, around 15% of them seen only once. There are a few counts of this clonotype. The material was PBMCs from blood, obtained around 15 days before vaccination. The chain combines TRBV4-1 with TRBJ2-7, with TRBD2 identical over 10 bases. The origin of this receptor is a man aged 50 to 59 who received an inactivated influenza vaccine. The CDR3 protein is CASSLPGLAYEQYF. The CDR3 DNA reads TGCGCCAGCAGCCTCCCGGGACTAGCGTACGAGCAGTACTTC.